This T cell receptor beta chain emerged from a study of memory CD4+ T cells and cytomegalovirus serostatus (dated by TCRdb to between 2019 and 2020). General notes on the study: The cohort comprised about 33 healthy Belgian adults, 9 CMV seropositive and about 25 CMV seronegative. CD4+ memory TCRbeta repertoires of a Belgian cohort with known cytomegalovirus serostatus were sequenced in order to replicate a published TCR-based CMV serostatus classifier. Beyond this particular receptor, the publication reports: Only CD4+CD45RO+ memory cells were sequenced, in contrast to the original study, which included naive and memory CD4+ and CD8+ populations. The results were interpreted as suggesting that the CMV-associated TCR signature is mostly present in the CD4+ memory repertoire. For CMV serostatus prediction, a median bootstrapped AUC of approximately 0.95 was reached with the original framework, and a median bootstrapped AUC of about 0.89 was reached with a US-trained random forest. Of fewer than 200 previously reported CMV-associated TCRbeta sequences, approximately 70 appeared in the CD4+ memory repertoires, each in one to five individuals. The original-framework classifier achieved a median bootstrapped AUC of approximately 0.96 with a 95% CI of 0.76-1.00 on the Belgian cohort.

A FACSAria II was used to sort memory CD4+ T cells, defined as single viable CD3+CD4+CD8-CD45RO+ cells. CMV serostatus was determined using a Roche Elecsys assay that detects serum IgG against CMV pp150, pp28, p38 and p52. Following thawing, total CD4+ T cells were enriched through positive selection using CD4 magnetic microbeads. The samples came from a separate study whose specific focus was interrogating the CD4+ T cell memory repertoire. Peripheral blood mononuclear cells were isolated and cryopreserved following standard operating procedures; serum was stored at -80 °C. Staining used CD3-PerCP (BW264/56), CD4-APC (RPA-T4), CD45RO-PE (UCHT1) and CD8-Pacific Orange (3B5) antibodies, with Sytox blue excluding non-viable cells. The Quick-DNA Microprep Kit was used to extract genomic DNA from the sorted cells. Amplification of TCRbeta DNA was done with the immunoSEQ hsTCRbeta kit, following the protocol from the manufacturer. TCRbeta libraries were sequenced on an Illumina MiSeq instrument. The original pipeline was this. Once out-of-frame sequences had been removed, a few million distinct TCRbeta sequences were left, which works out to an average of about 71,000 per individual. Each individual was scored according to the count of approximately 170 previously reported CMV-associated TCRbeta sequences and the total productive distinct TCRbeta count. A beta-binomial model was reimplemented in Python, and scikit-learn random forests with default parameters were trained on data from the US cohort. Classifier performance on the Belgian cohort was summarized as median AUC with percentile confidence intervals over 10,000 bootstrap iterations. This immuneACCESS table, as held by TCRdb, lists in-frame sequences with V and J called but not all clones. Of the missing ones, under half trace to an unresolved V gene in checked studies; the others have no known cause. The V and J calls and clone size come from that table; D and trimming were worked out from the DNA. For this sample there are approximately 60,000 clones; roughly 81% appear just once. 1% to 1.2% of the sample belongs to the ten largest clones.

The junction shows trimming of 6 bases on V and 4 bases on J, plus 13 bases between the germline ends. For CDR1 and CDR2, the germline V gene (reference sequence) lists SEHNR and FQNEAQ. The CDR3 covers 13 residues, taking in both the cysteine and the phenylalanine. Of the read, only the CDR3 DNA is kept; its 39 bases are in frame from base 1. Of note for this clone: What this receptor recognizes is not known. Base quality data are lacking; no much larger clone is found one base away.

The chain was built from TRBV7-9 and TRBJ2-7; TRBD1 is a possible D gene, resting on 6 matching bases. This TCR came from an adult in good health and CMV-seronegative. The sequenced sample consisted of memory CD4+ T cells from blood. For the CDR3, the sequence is CASSPNRVYEQYF. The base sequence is TGTGCCAGCAGTCCTAACAGGGTTTACGAGCAGTACTTC.